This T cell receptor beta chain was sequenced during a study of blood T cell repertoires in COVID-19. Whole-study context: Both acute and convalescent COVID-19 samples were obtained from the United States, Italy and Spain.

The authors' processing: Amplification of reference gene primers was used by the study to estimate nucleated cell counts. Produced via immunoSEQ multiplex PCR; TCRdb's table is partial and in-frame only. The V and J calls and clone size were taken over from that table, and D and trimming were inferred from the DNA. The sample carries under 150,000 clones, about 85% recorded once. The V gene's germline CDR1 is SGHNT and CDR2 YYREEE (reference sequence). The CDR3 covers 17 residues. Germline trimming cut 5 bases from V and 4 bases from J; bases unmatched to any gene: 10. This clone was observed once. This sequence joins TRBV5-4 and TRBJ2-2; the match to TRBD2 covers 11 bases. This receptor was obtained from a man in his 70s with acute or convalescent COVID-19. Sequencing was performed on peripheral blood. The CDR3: CASSPGTSGLGTGELFF. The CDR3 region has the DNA TGTGCCAGCAGTCCCGGGACTAGCGGTTTAGGCACCGGGGAGCTGTTTTTT.